The 21 T cell receptor beta chains below all came from one sample that was sequenced in a study of T cell repertoires in cytomegalovirus infection. TCRdb fed the reads into MiXCR, producing one record per CDR3 protein. The table shows around 250,000 distinct CDR3 sequences, with over 15% occurring only once. Sequenced sample: CD8+ T cells from PBMCs. The receptors were gathered from a human donor in good health (CMV status not recorded). Some clones in this sample may be carry-over from other donors' samples.

This clonotype has ten or more counts. CDR3 nucleotide sequence: TGTGCCAGCAGCTCCGGCCCCCGTACCACAAAGCTCACGAACACCGGGGAGCTGTTTTTT. Translated: CASSSGPRTTKLTNTGELFF. The chain carries TRBV7-6 and TRBJ2-2; D ambiguous. CDR1 and CDR2 (germline): SGHVS, FNYEAQ. Trimming pared 4 bases from V and 0 bases from J, leaving 24 bases between. There are 20 residues in the CDR3.

This clonotype was detected only a few times. The V gene is TRBV10-3, the J gene TRBJ2-5; D call uncertain. The germline V and J ends were trimmed by 0 bases and 0 bases, with 17 bases remaining between them. CDR1 ENHRY and CDR2 SYGVKD come from the germline V gene. CDR3 size: 18 residues. The CDR3 spells CAISESMSLSNYQETQYF. The CDR3 nucleotides read TGTGCCATCAGTGAGTCGATGTCCCTGAGTAACTACCAAGAGACCCAGTACTTC.

The chain combines TRBV27 with TRBJ2-7; either TRBD1 or TRBD2 may supply D (6 bases each). Germline CDR1 is MNHEY and CDR2 is SMNVEV (reference sequence). V lost 1 base and J 3 bases, leaving 13 bases between the germline ends. The CDR3 is made up of 15 amino acids. This CDR3 is CASSLFPGAFYEQYF. CDR3 coding DNA: TGTGCCAGCAGTTTATTTCCGGGGGCGTTCTACGAGCAGTACTTC.

This clonotype was detected ten times or more. The genes are TRBV6-4 and TRBJ2-3; D is undetermined. The germline CDR1 and CDR2 sequences are MRHNA and SNTAGT. The CDR3 covers 14 residues. V dropped 3 bases and J dropped 1 base, with 8 bases sitting between them. The CDR3 coding sequence is TGTGCCAGCAGTGATAACGTCGGCACAGATACGCAGTATTTT. This translates into CASSDNVGTDTQYF.

The V and J genes are TRBV19 and TRBJ1-2; D gene unclear. The V end was cut by 2 bases, the J end by 5 bases, with 9 bases between. This CDR3 comprises 13 residues. CDR1 and CDR2 from the germline V gene are LNHDA and SQIVND (reference sequence). CDR3 loop: CASSISEVYGYTF. In DNA form, the CDR3 reads TGTGCCAGTAGTATATCGGAGGTTTATGGCTACACCTTC.

The genes are TRBV6-1 and TRBJ2-3; 12 bases are a match to TRBD1. The CDR3 loop spans 17 amino acids. The V gene end was trimmed by 8 bases and the J gene end by 4 bases; junction bases not matched to a gene: 13. Germline V gives CDR1 MNHNS, CDR2 SASEGT. DNA for the CDR3: TGTGCCAGCGCGTCTCCAGTTGGGACAGGGGGCCCAGATACGCAGTATTTT. This translates into CASASPVGTGGPDTQYF.

This clonotype showed up just a few times. V usage is TRBV28 and J usage is TRBJ2-1, with TRBD1 matching 9 bases. CDR1 and CDR2 from the germline V gene are MDHEN and SYDVKM. CDR3 size: 16 residues. The V gene end was trimmed by 1 base and the J gene end by 4 bases; junction bases not matched to a gene: 5. CDR3 residues: CASSLSQGAEYNEQFF. The DNA for the CDR3 is TGTGCCAGCAGTTTATCACAGGGGGCGGAATACAATGAGCAGTTCTTC.

This clonotype has only a few counts. V is TRBV6-2 or TRBV6-3 and J is TRBJ1-6, with 7 bases aligning to TRBD1. V was clipped by 5 bases and J by 9 bases; unmatched bases: 7. The CDR3 contains 14 residues. CDR1 MNHEY and CDR2 SVGEGT come from the germline V gene. For the CDR3, the DNA is TGTGCCAGCAGTCTTCCGACAGGGTTTTCACCCCTCCACTTT. Translated, it gives CASSLPTGFSPLHF.

This clonotype has a handful of counts. The J gene is TRBJ2-3, the V gene TRBV12-3 or TRBV12-4; maybe TRBD2 (5 bases). V was pared by 6 bases and J by 2 bases, with 15 bases between. The CDR3 totals 15 residues. The CDR3 DNA reads TGTGCCAGCAGCCACGGGAAGGGCCTCACAGATACGCAGTATTTT. It translates to CASSHGKGLTDTQYF.

This clonotype was seen a few times. The chain combines TRBV6-1 with TRBJ2-3; TRBD1 aligns across 9 bases. With 1 base clipped from V and 4 bases from J, the junction kept 3 bases outside the gene matches. The CDR3 has 15 residues. Germline assignment: CDR1 MNHNS and CDR2 SASEGT. Here the CDR3 DNA reads TGTGCCAGCAGTGAAGAGGGGACAGGGTCAGATACGCAGTATTTT. Its protein product is CASSEEGTGSDTQYF.

This clonotype was detected only once. The J gene is TRBJ2-3, the V gene TRBV6-1; D assignment may be TRBD1 or TRBD2 (6 bases each). V was trimmed by 9 bases and J by 6 bases, leaving 16 bases between them. The CDR3 totals 13 residues. Germline V gene sequence: CDR1 MNHNS, CDR2 SASEGT. Here the CDR3 reads CASRGDLADTQYF. The DNA of the CDR3 is TGTGCCAGTAGGGGGGACTTGGCGGATACGCAGTATTTT.

J is TRBJ1-5 and V is TRBV5-1; D unclear. This CDR3 has 14 amino acids. CDR1 and CDR2 (germline): SGHRS, YFSETQ. Trimming pared 0 bases from V and 5 bases from J, leaving 9 bases between. CDR3 bases: TGCGCCAGCAGCTTGGAGGGATCCTATCAGCCCCAGCATTTT. It specifies CASSLEGSYQPQHF.

This clonotype has at least ten counts. This chain links TRBV19 with TRBJ1-1; D call uncertain. Germline V gene sequence: CDR1 LNHDA, CDR2 SQIVND (reference sequence). V was cut by 4 bases and J by 2 bases, with 8 bases left in between. The CDR3 is made up of 13 amino acids. The CDR3 coding sequence is TGTGCCAGTAGTAGCGGACCCAACACTGAAGCTTTCTTT. This translates into CASSSGPNTEAFF.

Many counts were recorded for this clonotype. The chain recombines TRBV6-1 with TRBJ2-3, with 8 bases identical to TRBD1. CDR1 MNHNS and CDR2 SASEGT come from the germline V gene. J gave up 1 base and V 5 bases, and 5 bases lay outside the gene matches. This CDR3 is built from 15 residues. CDR3 DNA sequence: TGTGCCAGCAGTTCCCTGACAGGGGGCACAGATACGCAGTATTTT. It translates to CASSSLTGGTDTQYF.

The chain uses TRBV7-3 and TRBJ2-2; 7 positions agree with TRBD2. This CDR3 has 14 residues. V lost 6 bases to trimming and J lost 6 bases; unmatched junction nucleotides: 7. Germline V gene lookup returns CDR1 SGHTA and CDR2 FQGTGA. CDR3 in DNA: TGTGCCAGCAGGCCGACTAGCTCAGCCGGGGAGCTGTTTTTT. Translated: CASRPTSSAGELFF.

This sequence joins TRBV20-1 and TRBJ2-1; 10 bases fit TRBD2. This CDR3 has 16 amino acids. CDR1 is DFQATT and CDR2 is SNEGSKA in the germline V gene (reference sequence). J gave up 0 bases and V 2 bases, and 4 bases lay outside the gene matches. The CDR3 DNA follows: TGCAGTGCTAGAAGCGGGGGGGTTAGCTCCTACAATGAGCAGTTCTTC. Translated, it gives CSARSGGVSSYNEQFF.

This chain uses TRBV2 with TRBJ1-5, with D hard to call. CDR3 length: 15 residues. V lost 1 base to trimming and J lost 5 bases, with 12 bases between them. In germline, CDR1 is SNHLY, CDR2 FYNNEI. CDR3 region: CASSEGHSNYQPQHF. The CDR3 coding sequence is TGTGCCAGCAGTGAAGGGCACAGCAACTATCAGCCCCAGCATTTT.

The V and J genes are TRBV4-1 and TRBJ2-7; the D call may be TRBD1 or TRBD2 (5 bases each). This CDR3 has 14 residues. V was clipped by 4 bases and J by 5 bases, with 15 bases between them. Germline V CDR1 and CDR2: MGHRA, YSYEKL. The CDR3 protein is CASSLPGTLDEQYF. The CDR3 DNA reads TGCGCCAGCAGCCTGCCAGGGACCTTGGACGAGCAGTACTTC.

This clonotype came up a few times. The genes are TRBV7-6 and TRBJ2-7; TRBD1 might be the D (6 bases). Germline CDR1 SGHVS, CDR2 FNYEAQ. Trimming shortened V by 1 base and J by 5 bases, and 12 bases separated the two germline ends. This CDR3 contains 14 residues. In DNA form, the CDR3 reads TGTGCCAGCAGCTTAGACCAGGGGCCCAACGAGCAGTACTTC. This translates into CASSLDQGPNEQYF.

This clonotype showed up many times. CDR3 sequence reads: CASRTVGTGNGYTF. CDR3 DNA: TGTGCCAGCAGGACGGTCGGGACAGGGAATGGCTACACCTTC. V gene TRBV27 combines with J gene TRBJ1-2; 9 bases are shared with TRBD1. Unmatched junction bases numbered 8, after V lost 6 bases and J lost 6 bases. Germline values: CDR1 MNHEY, CDR2 SMNVEV (reference sequence). The CDR3 runs to 14 residues.

The sample holds many counts of this clonotype. The chain employs TRBV7-6 and TRBJ2-5; 8 bases map to TRBD2. The CDR3 consists of 15 residues. Germline V lookup: CDR1 SGHVS, CDR2 FNYEAQ. Trimming cost V 5 bases and J 5 bases; bases outside gene matches: 10. CDR3 loop: CASSARGGHSETQYF. In DNA, the CDR3 is TGTGCCAGCAGCGCCCGGGGGGGCCACTCGGAGACCCAGTACTTC.